This T cell receptor beta chain was identified during a study of T cells in Graves' hyperthyroidism and ophthalmopathy. At the level of the study: The authors collected peripheral blood at initial diagnosis, before any treatment.

Researchers took RNA transcripts and amplified the TCR beta CDR3 regions from them. Researchers ran a first-round RT-PCR on the TCR CDR3 using the HTBI primer set. Each CDR3 protein gets one entry after TCRdb re-called the multiplex PCR reads with MiXCR. The sample has around 200,000 distinct CDR3 sequences; around 19% are singletons. General study results and limits: Blood also carried most thyroid clonotypes expanded above 0.001.

The CDR3 covers 13 residues. With V trimmed by 2 bases and J by 8 bases, 3 bases remained unmatched. On this clonotype: Its antigen remains unknown.

No ophthalmopathy progression within 18 months constituted stable Graves' hyperthyroidism. Exclusion of patients followed from uncontrolled infection, other autoimmune disease, pregnancy or lactation. Sequenced material: blood. J is TRBJ1-2 and V is TRBV12-3 or TRBV12-4, with 9 bases matching TRBD1. This clonotype originated in a man between 40 and 49 years old with Graves' hyperthyroidism. This CDR3 is CASSLRDRDGYTF. The CDR3 DNA is TGTGCCAGCAGTTTAAGGGACAGGGACGGCTACACCTTC.